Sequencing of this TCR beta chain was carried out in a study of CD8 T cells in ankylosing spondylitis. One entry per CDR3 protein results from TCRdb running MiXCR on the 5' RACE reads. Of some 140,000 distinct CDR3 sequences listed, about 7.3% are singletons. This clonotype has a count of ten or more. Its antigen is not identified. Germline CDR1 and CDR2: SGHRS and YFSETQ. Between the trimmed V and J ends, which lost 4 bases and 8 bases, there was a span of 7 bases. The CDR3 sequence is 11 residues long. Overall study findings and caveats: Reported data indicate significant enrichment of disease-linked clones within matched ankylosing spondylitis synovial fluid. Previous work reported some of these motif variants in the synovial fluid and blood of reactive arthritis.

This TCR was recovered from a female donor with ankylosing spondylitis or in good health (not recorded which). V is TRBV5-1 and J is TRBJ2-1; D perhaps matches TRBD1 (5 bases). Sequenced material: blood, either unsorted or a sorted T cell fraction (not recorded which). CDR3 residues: CASSPRDEQFF. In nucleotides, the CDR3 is TGCGCCAGCAGCCCCAGGGATGAGCAGTTCTTC.